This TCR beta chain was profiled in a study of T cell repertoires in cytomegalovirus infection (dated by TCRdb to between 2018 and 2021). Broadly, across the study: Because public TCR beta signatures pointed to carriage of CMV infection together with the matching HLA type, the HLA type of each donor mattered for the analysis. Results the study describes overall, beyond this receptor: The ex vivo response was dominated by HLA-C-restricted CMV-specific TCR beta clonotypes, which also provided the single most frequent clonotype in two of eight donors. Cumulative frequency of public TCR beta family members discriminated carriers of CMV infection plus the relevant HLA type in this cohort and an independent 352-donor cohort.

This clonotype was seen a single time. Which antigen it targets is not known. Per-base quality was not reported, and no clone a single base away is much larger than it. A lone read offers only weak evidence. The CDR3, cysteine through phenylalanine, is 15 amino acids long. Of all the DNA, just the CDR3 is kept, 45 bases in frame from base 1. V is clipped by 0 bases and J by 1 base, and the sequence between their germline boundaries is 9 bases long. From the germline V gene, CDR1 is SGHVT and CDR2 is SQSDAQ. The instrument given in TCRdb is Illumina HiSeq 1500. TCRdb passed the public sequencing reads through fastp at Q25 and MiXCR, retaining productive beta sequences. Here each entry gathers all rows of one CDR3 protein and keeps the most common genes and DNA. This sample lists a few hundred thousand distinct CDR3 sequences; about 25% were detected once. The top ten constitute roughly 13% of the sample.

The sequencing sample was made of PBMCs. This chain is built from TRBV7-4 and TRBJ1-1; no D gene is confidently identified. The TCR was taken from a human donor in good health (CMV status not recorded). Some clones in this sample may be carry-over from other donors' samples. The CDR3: CASSLAEGGNTEAFF. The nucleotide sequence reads TGTGCCAGCAGCTTAGCGGAAGGAGGGAACACTGAAGCTTTCTTT.